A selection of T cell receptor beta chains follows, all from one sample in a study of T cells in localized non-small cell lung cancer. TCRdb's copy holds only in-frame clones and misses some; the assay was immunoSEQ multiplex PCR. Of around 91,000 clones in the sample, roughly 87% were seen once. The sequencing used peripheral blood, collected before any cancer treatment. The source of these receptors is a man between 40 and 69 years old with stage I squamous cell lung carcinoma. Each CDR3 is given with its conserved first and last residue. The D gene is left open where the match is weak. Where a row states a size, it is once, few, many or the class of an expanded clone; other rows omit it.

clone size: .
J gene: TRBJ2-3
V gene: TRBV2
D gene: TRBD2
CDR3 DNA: TGTGCCAGCAGAAAACGGGGGGGACACACAGATACGCAGTATTTT
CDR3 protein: CASRKRGGHTDTQYF

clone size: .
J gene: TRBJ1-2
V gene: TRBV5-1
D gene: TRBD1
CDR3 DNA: TGCGCCAGCAGCGACAGGGACTATGGCTACACCTTC
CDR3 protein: CASSDRDYGYTF

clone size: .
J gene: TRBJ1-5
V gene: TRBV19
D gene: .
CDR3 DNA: TGTGCCAGTAGCTATAGGAGGGGGGGACAGCCCCAGCATTTT
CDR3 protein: CASSYRRGGQPQHF

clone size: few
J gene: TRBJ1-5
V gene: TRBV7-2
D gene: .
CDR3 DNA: TGTGCCAGCAGCTTAGACCCTCGTGATCAGCCCCAGCATTTT
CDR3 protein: CASSLDPRDQPQHF

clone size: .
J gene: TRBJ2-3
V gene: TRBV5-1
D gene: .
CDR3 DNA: TGCGCCAGCAGCCTTACGGGGAGCACAGATACGCAGTATTTT
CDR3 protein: CASSLTGSTDTQYF

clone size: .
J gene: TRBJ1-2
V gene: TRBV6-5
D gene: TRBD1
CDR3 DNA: TGTGCCAGCAGTCCCCAGGGGGCGAATGGCTACACCTTC
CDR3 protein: CASSPQGANGYTF

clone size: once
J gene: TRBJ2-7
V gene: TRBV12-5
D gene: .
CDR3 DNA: TGTGCTAGTGGTTTGGTAGGGGGCTCCTACGAGCAGTACTTC
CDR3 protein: CASGLVGGSYEQYF

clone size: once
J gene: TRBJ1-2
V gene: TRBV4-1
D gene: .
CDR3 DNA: TGCGCCAGCAGCCCTTGGGGGGCCGACAGCTTCTATGGCTACACCTTC
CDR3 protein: CASSPWGADSFYGYTF

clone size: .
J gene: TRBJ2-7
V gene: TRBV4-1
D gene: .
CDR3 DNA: TGCGCCAGCAGCCAAGGAGCAAGGGGGGGGACATTAAGCTACGAGCAGTACTTC
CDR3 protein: CASSQGARGGTLSYEQYF

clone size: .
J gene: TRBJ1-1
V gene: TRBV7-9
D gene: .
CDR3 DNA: TGTGCCAGCAGCCAAGATCGGTTGGTTGCTTTCTTT
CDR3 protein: CASSQDRLVAFF

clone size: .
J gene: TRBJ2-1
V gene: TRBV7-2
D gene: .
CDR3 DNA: TGTGCCAGCAGATTCTTTGGTAGGACAGCTGAGGACAATGAGCAGTTCTTC
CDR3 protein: CASRFFGRTAEDNEQFF

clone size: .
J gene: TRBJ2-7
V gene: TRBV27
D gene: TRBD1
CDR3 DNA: TGTGCCAGCAGGAGGGCCGGACAGGGCTACGAGCAGTACTTC
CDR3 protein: CASRRAGQGYEQYF

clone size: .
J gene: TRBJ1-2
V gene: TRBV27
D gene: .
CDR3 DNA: TGTGCCAGCAGTTTAGTGGGGCTCACTAACTATGGCTACACCTTC
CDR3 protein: CASSLVGLTNYGYTF

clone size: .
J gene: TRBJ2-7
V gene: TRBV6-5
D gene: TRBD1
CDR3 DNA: TGTGCCAGCAGCTCTCTCCCGGGACAGGGCTACGAGCAGTACTTC
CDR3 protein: CASSSLPGQGYEQYF

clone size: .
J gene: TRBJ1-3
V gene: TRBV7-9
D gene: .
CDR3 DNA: TGTGCCAGCAGCCCCTCCTCAGGAAACACCATATATTTT
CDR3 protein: CASSPSSGNTIYF

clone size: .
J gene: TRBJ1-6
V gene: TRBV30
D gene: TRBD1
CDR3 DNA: TGTGCCTGGAGCGGGGCGACAGGGGGTAATTCACCCCTCCACTTT
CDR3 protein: CAWSGATGGNSPLHF

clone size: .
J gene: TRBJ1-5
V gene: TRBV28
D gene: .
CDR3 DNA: TGTGCCAGCAGTCCCGTTCAGGGGCTCAGCCGGCCCCAGCATTTT
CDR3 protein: CASSPVQGLSRPQHF

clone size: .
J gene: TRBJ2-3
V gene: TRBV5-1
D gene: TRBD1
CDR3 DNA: TGCGCCAGCAGCTTGGCCCGGCGGGGACAGGGCGCAGATACGCAGTATTTT
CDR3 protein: CASSLARRGQGADTQYF

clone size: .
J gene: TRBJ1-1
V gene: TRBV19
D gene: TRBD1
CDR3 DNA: TGTGCCAGTAGGGACAGGGAGGGGGCTGAAGCTTTCTTT
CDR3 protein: CASRDREGAEAFF

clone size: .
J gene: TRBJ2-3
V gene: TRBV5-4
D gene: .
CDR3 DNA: TGTGCCAGCAGCTTGGATAGGTCGTTTAGAACGGATACGCAGTATTTT
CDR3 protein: CASSLDRSFRTDTQYF

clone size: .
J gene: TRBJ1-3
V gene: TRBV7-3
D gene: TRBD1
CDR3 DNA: TGTGCCAGCAGCCCGACAGGGGGCTCTGGAAACACCATATATTTT
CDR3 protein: CASSPTGGSGNTIYF

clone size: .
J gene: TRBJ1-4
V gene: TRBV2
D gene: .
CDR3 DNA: TGTGCCAGCACCGGGGCAACCCACGCAACTAATGAAAAACTGTTTTTT
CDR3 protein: CASTGATHATNEKLFF

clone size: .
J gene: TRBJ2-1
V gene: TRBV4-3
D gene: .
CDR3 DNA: TGCGCCAGCAGCCAAGAGAGGGGAAACTCCTACAATGAGCAGTTCTTC
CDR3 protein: CASSQERGNSYNEQFF

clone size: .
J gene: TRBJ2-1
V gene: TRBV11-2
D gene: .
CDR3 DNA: TGTGCCAGCAGCTTAGTAAGCTATGAGCAGTTCTTC
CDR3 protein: CASSLVSYEQFF

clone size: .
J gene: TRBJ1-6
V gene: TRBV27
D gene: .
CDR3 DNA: TGTGCCAGCAGTTTATCAACGGGAGGAGTTTCATCACCCCTCCACTTT
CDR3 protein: CASSLSTGGVSSPLHF

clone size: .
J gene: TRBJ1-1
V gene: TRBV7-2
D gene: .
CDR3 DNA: TGTGCCAGCAGCTTAAACCCAGGGTCGGCGGAAGCTTTCTTT
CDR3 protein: CASSLNPGSAEAFF

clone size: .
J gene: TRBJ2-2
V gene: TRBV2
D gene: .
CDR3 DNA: TGTGCCAGCAGTTTGGACAGAGCCCTGAACACCGGGGAGCTGTTTTTT
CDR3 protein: CASSLDRALNTGELFF